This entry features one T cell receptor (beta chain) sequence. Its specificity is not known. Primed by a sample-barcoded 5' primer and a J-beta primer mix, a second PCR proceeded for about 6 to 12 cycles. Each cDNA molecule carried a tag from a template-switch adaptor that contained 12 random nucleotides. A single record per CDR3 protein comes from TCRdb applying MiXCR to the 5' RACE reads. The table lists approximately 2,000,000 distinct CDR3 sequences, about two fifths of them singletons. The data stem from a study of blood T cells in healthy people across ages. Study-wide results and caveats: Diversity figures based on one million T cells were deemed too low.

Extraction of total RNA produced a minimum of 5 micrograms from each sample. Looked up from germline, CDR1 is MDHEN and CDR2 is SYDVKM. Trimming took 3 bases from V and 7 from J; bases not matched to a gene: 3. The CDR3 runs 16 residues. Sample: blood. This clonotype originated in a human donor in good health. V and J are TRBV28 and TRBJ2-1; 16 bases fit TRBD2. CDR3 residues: CASSLSGLAGGNEQFF. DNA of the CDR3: TGTGCCAGCAGTTTGTCGGGACTAGCGGGGGGGAATGAGCAGTTCTTC.